This T cell receptor (beta chain) was found in a study of blood T cell repertoires in COVID-19. As for the study in general: T cells, B-cell-depleted T cells, or PBMCs provided the cDNA or gDNA that served as material.

CDR1 LNHDA and CDR2 SQIVND come from the germline V gene (reference sequence). The CDR3 contains 14 residues. The V gene lost 5 bases and the J gene lost 3 bases, with 11 bases spanning the gap. Produced via immunoSEQ multiplex PCR; TCRdb's table is partial and in-frame only. The sample has 150,000 to 200,000 clones; roughly nine tenths are singletons. V usage is TRBV19 and J usage is TRBJ2-1; D unresolved. This TCR was sampled from a woman in her 70s with acute or convalescent COVID-19. Material: peripheral blood. Written as DNA, the CDR3 is TGTGCCAGTAGTTCCGAGGCTAGCTACAATGAGCAGTTCTTC. This sequence encodes CASSSEASYNEQFF.